This entry lists 10 T cell receptor beta chains sequenced from one sample in a study of blood T cell repertoires in COVID-19. The data were produced by immunoSEQ multiplex PCR, yet TCRdb's version contains in-frame clones alone and is incomplete. The sample carries more than 65,000 clones, around nine tenths recorded once. Sequencing was done on a sample of peripheral blood. These receptors all stem from a human donor in a cohort sampled during active COVID-19.

The chain couples TRBV12-3 or TRBV12-4 to TRBJ1-2; a possible D gene is TRBD1 (5 bases). The CDR3 contains 13 residues. V was trimmed by 6 bases and J by 6 bases, leaving 14 bases between them. The CDR3 DNA reads TGTGCCAGCAGCCCCGACAGAAGAGATGGCTACACCTTC. This encodes CASSPDRRDGYTF.

This clone was found once. The chain couples TRBV19 to TRBJ2-7; D not certain. The V end was cut by 3 bases, the J end by 2 bases, with 14 bases between. CDR1 is LNHDA and CDR2 is SQIVND in the germline V gene (reference sequence). The CDR3 is 15 residues long. Written as DNA, the CDR3 is TGTGCCAGTAGTATCGTGGCAGGCAATCCCTACGAGCAGTACTTC. This encodes CASSIVAGNPYEQYF.

The V and J genes are TRBV9 and TRBJ1-2; no clear D. The CDR3 is 13 residues long. CDR1 SGDLS and CDR2 YYNGEE come from the germline V gene. Trimming cost V 4 bases and J 4 bases, with 11 bases left between them. CDR3 coding DNA: TGTGCCAGCAGCTCAACAGTCAGCTATGGCTACACCTTC. Its translation is CASSSTVSYGYTF.

V gene TRBV21-1 combines with J gene TRBJ1-2; the listed D gene, TRBD1, was not tested against the DNA. TRBV21-1 is noted as a pseudogene. This CDR3 is built from 14 residues. The CDR3 DNA sequence: TGTGCCAGCAGCCCGCAACAGGGGTACTATGGCTACACCTTC. Translation: CASSPQQGYYGYTF.

This chain joins TRBV4-3 and TRBJ2-6; D is ambiguous. Germline-derived CDR1 and CDR2 are LGHNA and YSLEER. The CDR3 contains 19 residues. V shed 0 bases and J shed 0 bases, with 15 bases lying between them. The DNA for the CDR3 is TGCGCCAGCAGCCAAGATCGATCCTACAGCTACTCTGGGGCCAACGTCCTGACTTTC. Its translation: CASSQDRSYSYSGANVLTF.

The V call is TRBV7-3, the J call TRBJ2-2, with a possible D match to TRBD1 (6 bases). The V end was cut by 2 bases, the J end by 6 bases, with 10 bases between. The CDR3 runs to 14 residues. CDR1 SGHTA and CDR2 FQGTGA come from the germline V gene. CDR3 in amino acids: CASSLSQGSGELFF. The CDR3 bases are TGTGCCAGCAGCTTATCGCAGGGGTCCGGGGAGCTGTTTTTT.

The chain employs TRBV9 and TRBJ1-3, with 9 bases lining up with TRBD1. The germline V gene has CDR1 SGDLS and CDR2 YYNGEE. This CDR3 region has 15 residues. V dropped 4 bases and J dropped 4; count of bases not matched to a gene: 6. The CDR3, as DNA: TGTGCCAGCAGCATCCCCGGGACAGGGGGAAACACCATATATTTT. This encodes CASSIPGTGGNTIYF.

This clone is termed medium-sized. This chain joins TRBV5-1 and TRBJ2-7; possibly TRBD1 for D (5 bases). CDR1 is SGHRS and CDR2 is YFSETQ in the germline V gene. Trimming cost V 3 bases and J 3 bases, with 13 bases left between them. This CDR3 spans 14 amino acids. This chain's CDR3 is CASSSQGPHYEQYF. The CDR3 DNA reads as TGCGCCAGCAGCTCTCAGGGTCCCCACTACGAGCAGTACTTC.

This chain links TRBV6-5 with TRBJ1-1; D gene ambiguous. The germline V gene has CDR1 MNHEY and CDR2 SVGAGI. The CDR3 loop spans 13 amino acids. V was shortened by 2 bases and J by 3 bases, with 7 bases between the two germline ends. The CDR3 DNA reads as TGTGCCAGCAGTTACGTGGAGGACACTGAAGCTTTCTTT. As protein: CASSYVEDTEAFF.

This chain joins TRBV10-3 and TRBJ1-2, with 7 bases lining up with TRBD1. Trimming at V came to 9 bases and at J to 8 bases, leaving 6 bases not matched to a gene. Germline assignment: CDR1 ENHRY and CDR2 SYGVKD. This CDR3 has 11 amino acids. CDR3 in DNA: TGTGCCATTCAGGGGGATTGGGGCTACACCTTC. It encodes CAIQGDWGYTF.